This T cell receptor (beta chain) was documented in a study of T-cell memory formation after mild COVID-19. In the study overall: TCR clusters were mostly donor specific. Study results and limitations: CD4/CD8 balance held among clones contracting day 15 to 85, and later expanders leaned CD4+.

In germline, CDR1 is SQVTM, CDR2 ANQGSEA. Deletions cut 0 bases from V and 2 bases from J, with 12 bases between. The CDR3 consists of 15 residues. TCR alpha and TCR beta cDNA libraries carrying sample barcodes and UMIs were produced by 5'RACE using constant-segment primers. Each CDR3 protein gets one entry after TCRdb re-called the 5' RACE reads with MiXCR. The sample lists 410,000 or so distinct CDR3 sequences; about 22% were seen once. Concerning this clonotype itself: No antigen is known for it.

The sequencing input was PBMCs or a T cell subset sorted from them (not recorded which). The genes are TRBV29-1 and TRBJ2-3, with unresolved D. This TCR derives from an adult woman who had mild COVID-19 (a few samples of this study predate the infection). Cell type and time point are not known. CDR3 DNA: TGCAGCGTTGAAGACCGACAAGTACACACAGATACGCAGTATTTT. Residues: CSVEDRQVHTDTQYF.